This T cell receptor beta chain was captured in a study of cytomegalovirus exposure and HLA in healthy donors. In the study overall: The same platform was used for the roughly 120 validation repertoires and the roughly 600 first-cohort repertoires, a later analysis reported.

The donors were part of the validation cohort, which consisted of more than 90 subjects and was separate from the first cohort of around 620 subjects. Clones were sequenced by immunoSEQ multiplex PCR, and TCRdb holds only the in-frame ones, with some missing. Of 95,000 to 150,000 clones listed, over 85% were seen once; the top ten hold 1.5% to 2%. The CDR3 totals 13 residues. V lost 5 bases, J lost 3 bases, and 4 bases stayed unmatched. Germline values: CDR1 SGHTA, CDR2 FQGNSA. The origin of this receptor is a young woman in good health and CMV-seronegative. Sequencing used PBMCs. The chain employs TRBV7-2 and TRBJ2-7, with 7 bases matching TRBD2. The DNA for the CDR3 is TGTGCCAGCAGCCGGGAGGCGAACTACGAGCAGTACTTC. Its translation: CASSREANYEQYF.